The entry below gives a single T cell receptor beta chain sequence along with its context. These data belong to a study of shared clonotypes between healthy human individuals. Sequenced by immunoSEQ multiplex PCR; TCRdb stores in-frame clones only, minus some. Of more than 1,200,000 clones in the sample, 97% to 99% are singletons; the top ten hold about 0.35%. Germline loops: CDR1 GTSNPN, CDR2 SVGIG (reference sequence). The CDR3 totals 8 residues. Trimming cost V 7 bases and J 5 bases, with 0 bases left between them. V is TRBV30 and J is TRBJ2-1; D ambiguous. The source material was naive CD4+ T cells sorted from blood. The subset is: CD45RA+ positively selected. The TCR originated in a man under 40 in good health. The CDR3 nucleotides read TGTGCCTACAATGAGCAGTTCTTC. Protein product: CAYNEQFF.